The clone carrying this T cell receptor (beta chain) came up once. This entry belongs to a study of PD-L1 blockade in urothelial cancer. Study-wide context: After treatment start, blood was analyzed at 3 weeks (second dose) and at 6 weeks.

Each PCR had synthetic TCR analog templates added to it as a spike-in. Profiling relied on immunoSEQ multiplex PCR, and the TCRdb table lists in-frame clones only, not all of them. The profile shows tens of thousands of clones, 90% of them singletons. Noted time point: pretreatment peripheral blood. Samples were collected from each patient before treatment and during treatment. Each patient gave between 1 and 8 of them in total. The source material was PBMCs, sampled around atezolizumab (anti-PD-L1) treatment. This receptor was identified in a man aged 55 to 70 with urothelial cancer.

CDR3 nucleotide sequence: TGTGCCAGCAGCTCTCTTCAGTACCAAGAGACCCAGTACTTC. Its translation: CASSSLQYQETQYF. The J gene is TRBJ2-5, the V gene TRBV7-2; D not resolved. From germline, CDR1 is SGHTA and CDR2 FQGNSA. Deletions cut 4 bases from V and 0 bases from J, with 9 bases between. The CDR3 has 14 residues. The full variable domain, with the rest looked up from reference TRBV7-2 and TRBJ2-5, is GAGVSQSPSNKVTEKGKDVELRCDPISGHTALYWYRQSLGQGLEFLIYFQGNSAPDKSGLPSDRFSAERTGGSVSTLTIQRTQQEDSAVYLCASSSLQYQETQYFGPGTRLLVL.